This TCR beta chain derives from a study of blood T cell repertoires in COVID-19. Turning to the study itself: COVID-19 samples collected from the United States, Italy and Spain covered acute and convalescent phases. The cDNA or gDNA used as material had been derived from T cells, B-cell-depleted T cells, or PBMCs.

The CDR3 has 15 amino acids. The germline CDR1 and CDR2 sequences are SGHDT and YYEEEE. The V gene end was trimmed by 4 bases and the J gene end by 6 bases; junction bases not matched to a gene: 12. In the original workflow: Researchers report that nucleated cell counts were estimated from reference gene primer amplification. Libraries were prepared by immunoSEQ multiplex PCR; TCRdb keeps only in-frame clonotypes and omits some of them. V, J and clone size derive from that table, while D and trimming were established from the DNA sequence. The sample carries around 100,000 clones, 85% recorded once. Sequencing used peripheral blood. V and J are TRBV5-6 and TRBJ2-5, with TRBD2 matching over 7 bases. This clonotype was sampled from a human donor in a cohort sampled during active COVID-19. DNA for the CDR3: TGTGCCAGCAGCCCCGTCGGAAGCGGGGTGAAGACCCAGTACTTC. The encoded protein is CASSPVGSGVKTQYF.